Below, one T cell receptor (beta chain) is given with its context. Germline CDR1 reads LGHDT; CDR2 reads YNNKEL (reference sequence). The CDR3 has 14 residues. V shed 0 bases and J shed 6 bases, with 8 bases lying between them. Researchers used 5'RACE with constant-segment primers to make TCR alpha and TCR beta cDNA libraries that carry sample barcodes and UMIs. TCRdb passed the 5' RACE reads through MiXCR, listing each CDR3 protein once. The table has hundreds of thousands of distinct CDR3 sequences, more than 15% seen once. The entry originates in a study of T-cell memory formation after mild COVID-19. About the research overall: TCR clustering was largely donor specific.

The chain joins TRBV3-1 to TRBJ2-2; D is perhaps TRBD1 (5 bases). Sequencing was done on a sample of PBMCs or a T cell subset sorted from them (not recorded which). The receptor was derived from a man aged 18 to 35 who had mild COVID-19 (a few samples of this study predate the infection). Cell type and time point are not known. The CDR3 nucleotides are TGTGCCAGCAGCCAAGAGGGGCGGCCCGGGGAGCTGTTTTTT. Translation gives CASSQEGRPGELFF. The complete variable domain, with remaining parts taken from reference TRBV3-1 and TRBJ2-2, reads DTAVSQTPKYLVTQMGNDKSIKCEQNLGHDTMYWYKQDSKKFLKIMFSYNNKELIINETVPNRFSPKSPDKAHLNLHINSLELGDSAVYFCASSQEGRPGELFFGEGSRLTVL.